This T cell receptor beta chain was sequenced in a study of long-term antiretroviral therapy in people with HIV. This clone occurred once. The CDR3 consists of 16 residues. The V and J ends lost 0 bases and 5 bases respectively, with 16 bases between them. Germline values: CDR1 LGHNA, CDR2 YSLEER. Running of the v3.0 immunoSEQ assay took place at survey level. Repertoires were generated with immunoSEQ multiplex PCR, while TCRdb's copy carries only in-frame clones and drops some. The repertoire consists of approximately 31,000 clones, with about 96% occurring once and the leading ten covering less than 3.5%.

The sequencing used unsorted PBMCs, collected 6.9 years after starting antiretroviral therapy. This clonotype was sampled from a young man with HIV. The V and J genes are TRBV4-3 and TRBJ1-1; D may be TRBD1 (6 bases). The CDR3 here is CASSQDRAGEGTEAFF. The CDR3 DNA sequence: TGCGCCAGCAGCCAAGATAGGGCAGGGGAAGGGACTGAAGCTTTCTTT.